This T cell receptor (beta chain) was profiled in a study of cytomegalovirus exposure and HLA in healthy donors. Study observations and caveats: A later analysis linked a missense variant in DCLRE1C to the trimming of TCR beta V and J genes. At a 0.05 false discovery rate, a later analysis found 16,951 TCR beta sequences to be associated with HLA alleles.

The PCR was carried out with 60 Vbeta primers and 13 Jbeta primers. The repertoire was sequenced with immunoSEQ multiplex PCR; TCRdb's copy has only in-frame clones and lacks some. The data show 150,000 to 200,000 clones, over 75% seen once. Trimming took 5 bases from V and 6 from J, leaving 11 bases between them. The CDR3 is 12 amino acids. Germline CDR1 and CDR2: LNHDA and SQIVND (reference sequence). For this clone: What it recognizes is unknown.

This chain links TRBV19 with TRBJ2-7, with D perhaps matching TRBD1 (6 bases). Sample: PBMCs. This TCR derives from a woman aged 45-60 years in good health and CMV-seronegative. DNA for the CDR3: TGTGCCAGTAGTTTTACAGGGAGCGAGCAGTACTTC. Translating it yields CASSFTGSEQYF.